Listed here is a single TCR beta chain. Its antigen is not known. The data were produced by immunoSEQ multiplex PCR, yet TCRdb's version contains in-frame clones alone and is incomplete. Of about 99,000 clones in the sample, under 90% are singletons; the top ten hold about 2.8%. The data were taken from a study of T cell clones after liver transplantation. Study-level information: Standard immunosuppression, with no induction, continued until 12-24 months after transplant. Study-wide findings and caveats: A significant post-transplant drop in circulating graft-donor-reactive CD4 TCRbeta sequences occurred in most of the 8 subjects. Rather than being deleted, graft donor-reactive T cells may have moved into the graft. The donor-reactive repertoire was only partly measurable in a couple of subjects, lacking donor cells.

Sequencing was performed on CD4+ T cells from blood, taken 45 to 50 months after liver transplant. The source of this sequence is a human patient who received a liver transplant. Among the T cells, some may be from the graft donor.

The CDR3 bases are TGTGCCACCGGGGCGGGGGGCTTGAACACTGAAGCTTTCTTT. It specifies CATGAGGLNTEAFF. V is TRBV10-3 and J is TRBJ1-1; possible D gene TRBD1, 6 bases. The germline CDR1 and CDR2 sequences are ENHRY and SYGVKD. The CDR3 is 14 residues long. Trimming stripped 10 bases from V and 0 bases from J, with 15 bases between.